This T cell receptor (beta chain) was recovered during a study of T-cell reconstitution after alpha-beta-depleted transplantation in children. A library of TCRbeta sequences, prepared with unique molecular identifiers, was generated. TCRdb re-derived calls from the PCR reads in MiXCR, one entry per CDR3 protein. The data show about 340,000 distinct CDR3 sequences, with 10% to 15% seen just once and about 3.9% held by the top ten. The CDR3 runs to 15 residues. Germline V CDR1 and CDR2: MGHDK, SYGVNS. V lost 6 bases to trimming and J lost 11 bases; unmatched junction nucleotides: 18. The chain employs TRBV25-1 and TRBJ2-5; 7 nucleotides match TRBD1. This clonotype was sampled from a human donor who donated a stem cell graft to a child with Fanconi anemia. This material consisted of PBMCs, taken from the stem cell graft. CDR3 sequence (DNA): TGTGCCAGCAGCGAGGACAGGACTCGTACTAATGAGCAGTACTTC. Translation gives CASSEDRTRTNEQYF.